The 28 T cell receptor beta chains presented below share a single source sample, sequenced in a study of cytomegalovirus exposure and HLA in healthy donors. The PCR used 60 Vbeta and 13 Jbeta primers. Here immunoSEQ multiplex PCR was the method, and the copy in TCRdb shows in-frame clones only, minus some. Among under 200,000 clones listed, 78% were seen once. Sample: PBMCs. The origin of the receptors is a woman aged 30 to 39 in good health and CMV-seropositive.

The chain has TRBV6-6 and TRBJ1-1; a possible D gene is TRBD1 (6 bases). The ends were cut back, 4 bases at V and 5 bases at J, with 14 bases in the middle. The CDR3 has 14 amino acids. Germline loops: CDR1 MNHNY, CDR2 SVGAGI (reference sequence). The CDR3 bases are TGTGCCAGCAGTTCAGGCCTGAGGGGGACTGAAGCTTTCTTT. It translates to CASSSGLRGTEAFF.

This sequence joins TRBV29-1 and TRBJ1-2; D is unresolved. The CDR3 loop spans 11 amino acids. Germline values: CDR1 SQVTM, CDR2 ANQGSEA. Trimming removed 7 bases from V and 8 bases from J, with 14 bases in between. CDR3 nucleotide sequence: TGCAGCGCAACCGACATGGAAGGCTACACCTTC. Its translation is CSATDMEGYTF.

This clone appeared a single time. The chain recombines TRBV5-1 with TRBJ2-3; 9 bases fit TRBD2. This CDR3 contains 21 residues. CDR1 is SGHRS and CDR2 is YFSETQ in the germline V gene. V trimming: 0 bases; J trimming: 3 bases; junction bases outside the gene matches: 20. CDR3 sequence: CASSLAMTGSTSLAGTDTQYF. The CDR3 bases are TGCGCCAGCAGCTTGGCCATGACAGGGTCGACTAGTCTAGCGGGGACAGATACGCAGTATTTT.

In its sample, this clone was seen once. The gene calls are TRBV11-3 and TRBJ2-7; 8 bases fit TRBD2. V lost 2 bases and J lost 5; bases outside the gene matches: 8. Germline values: CDR1 SGHNT, CDR2 YENEEA. The CDR3 contains 15 residues. CDR3 region: CASSLRGGQRDEQYF. For the CDR3, the DNA is TGTGCCAGCAGCTTACGGGGGGGCCAGCGAGACGAGCAGTACTTC.

The chain employs TRBV11-3 and TRBJ1-1; D may be TRBD1 (5 bases). Germline V CDR1 and CDR2: SGHNT, YENEEA. Trimming cost V 5 bases and J 5 bases, with 15 bases left between them. This CDR3 spans 14 amino acids. The chain's CDR3 is CASSGGGFLTEAFF. For the CDR3, the DNA is TGTGCCAGCAGCGGTGGGGGGTTTTTGACTGAAGCTTTCTTT.

The rearrangement joins TRBV7-9 to TRBJ2-7; D is possibly TRBD1 (6 bases). Trimming took 4 bases from V and 2 from J, leaving 21 bases between them. There are 17 residues in the CDR3. The germline V gene encodes CDR1 SEHNR and CDR2 FQNEAQ (reference sequence). Written as DNA, the CDR3 is TGTGCCAGCAGCTGGGACCCCACAGGGAATCCCCCCTACGAGCAGTACTTC. It translates to CASSWDPTGNPPYEQYF.

V is TRBV5-1 and J is TRBJ2-1; D might be TRBD2 (7 bases). The CDR3 extends over 16 amino acids. Germline lookup yields CDR1 SGHRS and CDR2 YFSETQ. V was cut by 0 bases and J by 0 bases, with 10 bases left in between. The CDR3 protein is CASSLGGGDSYNEQFF. CDR3 DNA: TGCGCCAGCAGCTTGGGGGGGGGCGACTCCTACAATGAGCAGTTCTTC.

This chain uses TRBV4-1 with TRBJ1-2; D not certain. The V end lost 4 bases, the J end lost 5 bases, and 11 bases lay between the germline ends. CDR1 and CDR2 (germline): MGHRA, YSYEKL. This CDR3 has 13 amino acids. The CDR3 here is CASSPPAGYGYTF. CDR3 DNA sequence: TGCGCCAGCAGCCCCCCCGCAGGTTATGGCTACACCTTC.

The sample holds one count of this clone. The chain has TRBV28 and TRBJ1-2; a weak D match, TRBD1 (6 bases). Trimming left V 3 bases short and J 4 bases short, with 18 bases between. CDR3 length: 16 amino acids. The germline gives CDR1 MDHEN, CDR2 SYDVKM. The CDR3 is CASSFDPRQEPYGYTF. CDR3 coding DNA: TGTGCCAGCAGTTTCGACCCGAGACAGGAGCCCTATGGCTACACCTTC.

The chain couples TRBV7-8 to TRBJ2-1; 10 nucleotides line up with TRBD2. J gave up 7 bases and V 5 bases, and 11 bases lay outside the gene matches. From germline, CDR1 is SGHVS and CDR2 FQNEAQ. This CDR3 spans 16 amino acids. CDR3 region: CASSNLPGLARNEQFF. CDR3 sequence (DNA): TGTGCCAGCAGCAACCTCCCGGGACTAGCGCGGAATGAGCAGTTCTTC.

The V and J genes are TRBV6-1 and TRBJ2-5; 9 bases map to TRBD1. The DNA end is more similar to TRBJ2-7, so the J call may be wrong. CDR1 and CDR2 from the germline V gene are MNHNS and SASEGT. The CDR3 is 13 residues long. This CDR3 reads CASSPRDRDEQYF. In DNA form, the CDR3 reads TGTGCCAGCAGCCCGAGGGACAGGGACGAGCAGTACTTC.

The rearrangement links TRBV15 to TRBJ2-3; possibly TRBD1 for D (7 bases). Trimming left V 4 bases short and J 0 bases short, with 14 bases between. Germline values: CDR1 LNHNV, CDR2 YYDKDF (reference sequence). This CDR3 is 16 amino acids long. CDR3 loop: CATSTTRGTSTDTQYF. The CDR3 nucleotides read TGTGCCACCAGCACAACCAGGGGGACTAGCACAGATACGCAGTATTTT.

This chain uses TRBV19 with TRBJ1-5; 8 bases fit TRBD1. The CDR3 sequence is 15 residues long. The germline gives CDR1 LNHDA, CDR2 SQIVND (reference sequence). V trimming: 0 bases; J trimming: 6 bases; junction bases outside the gene matches: 4. The CDR3 region is CASSIEDRETQPQHF. In nucleotides, the CDR3 is TGTGCCAGTAGTATAGAGGACAGGGAGACTCAGCCCCAGCATTTT.

In this sample, this clone turned up a few times. The rearrangement links TRBV7-2 to TRBJ1-6, with unresolved D. The CDR3 sequence is 17 residues long. With 2 bases removed from V and 8 bases from J, the gap between germline ends came to 19 bases. The germline V gene has CDR1 SGHTA and CDR2 FQGNSA. The CDR3 spells CASSLYPLGTSDSPLHF. CDR3 in DNA: TGTGCCAGCAGCTTATATCCCCTGGGCACATCGGATTCACCCCTCCACTTT. The full variable domain, with the rest looked up from reference TRBV7-2 and TRBJ1-6, is GAGVSQSPSNKVTEKGKDVELRCDPISGHTALYWYRQSLGQGLEFLIYFQGNSAPDKSGLPSDRFSAERTGGSVSTLTIQRTQQEDSAVYLCASSLYPLGTSDSPLHFGNGTRLTVT.

The gene calls are TRBV13 and TRBJ2-1; D is perhaps TRBD2 (6 bases). Trimming removed 7 bases from V and 7 bases from J, with 20 bases in between. Per the germline V gene, CDR1 is PRHDT and CDR2 is FYEKMQ (reference sequence). The CDR3 has 15 amino acids. The DNA for the CDR3 is TGTGCCAGCAACCGGGACTTCGCTGGGGAGAATGAGCAGTTCTTC. Protein product: CASNRDFAGENEQFF.

This clone was picked up one time. The J gene is TRBJ2-7, the V gene TRBV19; 8 nucleotides align to TRBD2. The J segment lost 2 bases and the V segment lost 4 bases, leaving 4 bases of the junction unmatched. Germline V gene lookup returns CDR1 LNHDA and CDR2 SQIVND (reference sequence). The length of the CDR3 is 14 residues. CDR3 residues: CASSTTSGTYEQYF. CDR3 DNA: TGTGCCAGTAGTACCACTAGCGGTACCTACGAGCAGTACTTC.

The chain combines TRBV28 with TRBJ1-1; D perhaps matches TRBD1 (5 bases). V was clipped by 4 bases and J by 1 base, with 10 bases between them. Germline values: CDR1 MDHEN, CDR2 SYDVKM. CDR3 length: 14 residues. The CDR3 DNA reads TGTGCCAGCAGTTCCGCGGGACCGAACACTGAAGCTTTCTTT. Translated, it gives CASSSAGPNTEAFF.

This clone was detected only once. CDR3 nucleotide sequence: TGTGCCAGTAACACAGGGAGGAACACCGGGGAGCTGTTTTTT. This gives the protein CASNTGRNTGELFF. The chain couples TRBV6-6 to TRBJ2-2; TRBD1 might be the D (6 bases). CDR1 is MNHNY and CDR2 is SVGAGI in the germline V gene (reference sequence). The length of the CDR3 is 14 residues. The germline V and J ends were trimmed by 9 bases and 1 base, with 12 bases remaining between them.

This chain's CDR3 is CASSRTGDRTEAFF. The CDR3 DNA follows: TGTGCCAGCAGCCGGACGGGGGATCGGACTGAAGCTTTCTTT. This chain links TRBV5-4 with TRBJ1-1; tentative D call: TRBD1 (5 bases). V was shortened by 4 bases and J by 5 bases, with 15 bases between the two germline ends. The CDR3 has 14 residues. From germline, CDR1 is SGHNT and CDR2 YYREEE (reference sequence).

The chain carries TRBV6-4 and TRBJ2-1; 9 bases are shared with TRBD1. CDR3 length: 16 residues. The germline CDR1 and CDR2 sequences are MRHNA and SNTAGT. V shed 8 bases and J 5 bases; nucleotides not matched to a gene: 13. The CDR3 sequence is CASQRATGGVNNEQFF. The CDR3 DNA reads TGTGCCAGCCAGAGGGCGACAGGGGGGGTCAACAATGAGCAGTTCTTC.

The chain employs TRBV19 and TRBJ2-5, with D possibly being TRBD1 (5 bases). CDR1 is LNHDA and CDR2 is SQIVND in the germline V gene (reference sequence). The CDR3 has 14 residues. The ends were cut back, 4 bases at V and 5 bases at J, with 14 bases in the middle. The CDR3 bases are TGTGCCAGTAGTAGGCAGGGTCTAGGGGAGACCCAGTACTTC. It specifies CASSRQGLGETQYF. The full variable domain, in which reference TRBV19 and TRBJ2-5 provide the parts outside the CDR3, is DGGITQSPKYLFRKEGQNVTLSCEQNLNHDAMYWYRQDPGQGLRLIYYSQIVNDFQKGDIAEGYSVSREKKESFPLTVTSAQKNPTAFYLCASSRQGLGETQYFGPGTRLLVL.

The chain links TRBV2 to TRBJ2-1; no definite D call. CDR1 and CDR2 (germline): SNHLY, FYNNEI. The CDR3 spans 11 residues. The V end lost 7 bases, the J end lost 4 bases, and 5 bases lay between the germline ends. CDR3 residues: CASILYNEQFF. The CDR3, as DNA: TGTGCCAGCATCCTGTACAATGAGCAGTTCTTC.

The V and J genes are TRBV4-1 and TRBJ1-2; TRBD1 matches at 7 bases. Per the germline V gene, CDR1 is MGHRA and CDR2 is YSYEKL. V lost 0 bases and J lost 7; bases outside the gene matches: 8. This CDR3 comprises 15 residues. CDR3 sequence reads: CASSQDQGGGGGYTF. CDR3 nucleotides: TGCGCCAGCAGCCAAGATCAAGGGGGCGGAGGTGGCTACACCTTC.

This clone was counted between two and nine times. CDR3 sequence reads: CASSLTSGWGDTQYF. Here the CDR3 DNA reads TGTGCCAGCAGCTTAACTTCTGGATGGGGCGATACGCAGTATTTT. The chain combines TRBV7-3 with TRBJ2-3; a weak D match, TRBD1 (5 bases). The V gene's germline CDR1 is SGHTA and CDR2 FQGTGA. The CDR3 spans 15 residues. The ends were cut back, 0 bases at V and 6 bases at J, with 13 bases in the middle.

The J gene is TRBJ1-1, the V gene TRBV19; D may be TRBD1 (5 bases). Germline CDR1 and CDR2: LNHDA and SQIVND (reference sequence). Trimming took 5 bases from V and 4 from J, leaving 14 bases between them. The CDR3 spans 14 residues. CDR3 sequence: CASSPEGRGTEAFF. The CDR3 region has the DNA TGTGCCAGTAGTCCCGAAGGGAGGGGCACTGAAGCTTTCTTT.

This sequence joins TRBV4-1 and TRBJ2-5; TRBD1 aligns across 9 bases. The V segment lost 4 bases and the J segment 5 bases; nucleotides outside the gene matches: 11. This CDR3 spans 16 amino acids. Germline V CDR1 and CDR2: MGHRA, YSYEKL. The CDR3 region has the DNA TGCGCCAGCAGCCGGGTGGGTGGGACAGGGAAGGAGACCCAGTACTTC. Translated, it gives CASSRVGGTGKETQYF.

The chain links TRBV11-2 to TRBJ2-2, with D possibly TRBD2 on 7 matching bases. V gave up 5 bases and J gave up 6 bases, with 16 bases separating them. In germline, CDR1 is SGHAT, CDR2 FQNNGV. CDR3 size: 15 residues. The CDR3 loop is CASSVIRGRAGELFF. Written as DNA, the CDR3 is TGTGCCAGCAGCGTCATAAGGGGGAGGGCCGGGGAGCTGTTTTTT.

The genes are TRBV6-4 and TRBJ2-3; 10 nucleotides match TRBD1. Germline V CDR1 and CDR2: MRHNA, SNTAGT. Unmatched junction bases numbered 0, after V lost 2 bases and J lost 4 bases. This CDR3 comprises 14 residues. This chain's CDR3 is CASSDGQGADTQYF. The DNA for the CDR3 is TGTGCCAGCAGTGACGGACAGGGGGCAGATACGCAGTATTTT.